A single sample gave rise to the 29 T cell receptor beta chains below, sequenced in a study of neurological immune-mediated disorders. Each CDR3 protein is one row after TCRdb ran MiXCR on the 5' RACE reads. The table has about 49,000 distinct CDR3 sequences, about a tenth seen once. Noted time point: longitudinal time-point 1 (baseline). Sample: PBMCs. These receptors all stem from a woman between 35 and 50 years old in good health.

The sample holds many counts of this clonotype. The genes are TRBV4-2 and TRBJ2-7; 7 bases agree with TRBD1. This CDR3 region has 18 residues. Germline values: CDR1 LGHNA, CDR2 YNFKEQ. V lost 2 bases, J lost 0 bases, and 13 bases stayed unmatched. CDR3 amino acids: CASSQYGSGDSFSYEQYF. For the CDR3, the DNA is TGTGCCAGCAGCCAATACGGTTCAGGGGACAGCTTCTCCTACGAGCAGTACTTC.

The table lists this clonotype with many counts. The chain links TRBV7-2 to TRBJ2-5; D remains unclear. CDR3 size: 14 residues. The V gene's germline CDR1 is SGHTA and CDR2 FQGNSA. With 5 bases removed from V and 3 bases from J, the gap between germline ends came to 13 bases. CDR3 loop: CASSQNNIKETQYF. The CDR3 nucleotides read TGTGCCAGCAGCCAAAACAATATAAAAGAGACCCAGTACTTC.

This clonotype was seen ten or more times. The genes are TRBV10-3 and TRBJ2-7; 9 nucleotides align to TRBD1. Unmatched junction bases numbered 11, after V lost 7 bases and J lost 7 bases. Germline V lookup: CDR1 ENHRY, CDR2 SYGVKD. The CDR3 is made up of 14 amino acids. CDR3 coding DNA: TGTGCCATCAATCTGGGGACAGGGCTTGGGGAGCAGTACTTC. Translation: CAINLGTGLGEQYF.

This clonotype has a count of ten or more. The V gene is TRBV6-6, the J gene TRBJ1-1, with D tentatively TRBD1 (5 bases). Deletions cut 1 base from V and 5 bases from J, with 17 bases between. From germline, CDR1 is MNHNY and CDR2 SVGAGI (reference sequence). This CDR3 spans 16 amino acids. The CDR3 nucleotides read TGTGCCAGCAGTTACTTACCTCTGGGGGGAGGTACTGAAGCTTTCTTT. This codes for CASSYLPLGGGTEAFF.

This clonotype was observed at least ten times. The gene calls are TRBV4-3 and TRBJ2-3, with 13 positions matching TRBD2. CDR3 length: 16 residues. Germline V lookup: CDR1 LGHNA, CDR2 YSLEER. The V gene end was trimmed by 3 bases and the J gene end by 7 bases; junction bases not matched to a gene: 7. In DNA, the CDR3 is TGCGCCAGCAGCCATAATGGACTAGCGGGAGTAAATACGCAGTATTTT. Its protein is CASSHNGLAGVNTQYF.

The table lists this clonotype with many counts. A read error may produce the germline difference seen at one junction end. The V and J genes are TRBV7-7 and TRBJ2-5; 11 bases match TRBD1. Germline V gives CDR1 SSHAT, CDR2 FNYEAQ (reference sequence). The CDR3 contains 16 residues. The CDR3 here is CASSSSGTGGWETQYF. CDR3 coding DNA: TGTGCTAGCAGCTCTTCCGGGACAGGGGGTTGGGAGACCCAGTACTTC.

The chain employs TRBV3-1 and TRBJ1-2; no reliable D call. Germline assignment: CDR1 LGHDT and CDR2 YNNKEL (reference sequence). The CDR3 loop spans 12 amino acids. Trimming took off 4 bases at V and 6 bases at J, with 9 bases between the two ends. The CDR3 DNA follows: TGTGCCAGCAGCCTGACAAAGAATGGCTACACCTTC. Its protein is CASSLTKNGYTF.

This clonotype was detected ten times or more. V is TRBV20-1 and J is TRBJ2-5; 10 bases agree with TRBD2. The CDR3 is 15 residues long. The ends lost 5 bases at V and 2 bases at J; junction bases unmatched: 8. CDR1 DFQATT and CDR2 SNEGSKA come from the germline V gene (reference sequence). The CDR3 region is CSAHRNSGGQETQYF. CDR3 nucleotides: TGCAGTGCTCATCGGAATAGCGGGGGGCAAGAGACCCAGTACTTC.

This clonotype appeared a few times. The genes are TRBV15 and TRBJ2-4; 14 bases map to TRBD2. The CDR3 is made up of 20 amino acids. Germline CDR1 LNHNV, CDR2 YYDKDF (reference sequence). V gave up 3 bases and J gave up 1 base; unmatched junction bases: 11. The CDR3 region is CATSRTLGLAGGLAKNIQYF. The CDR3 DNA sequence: TGTGCCACCAGCAGGACCTTAGGACTAGCGGGGGGTCTGGCCAAAAACATTCAGTACTTC.

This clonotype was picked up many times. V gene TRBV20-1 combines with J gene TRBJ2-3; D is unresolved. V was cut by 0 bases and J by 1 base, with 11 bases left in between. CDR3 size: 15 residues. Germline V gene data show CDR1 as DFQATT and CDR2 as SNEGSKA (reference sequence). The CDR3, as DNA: TGCAGTGCTAGAGATGTTCCGGCGGGCACAGATACGCAGTATTTT. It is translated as CSARDVPAGTDTQYF.

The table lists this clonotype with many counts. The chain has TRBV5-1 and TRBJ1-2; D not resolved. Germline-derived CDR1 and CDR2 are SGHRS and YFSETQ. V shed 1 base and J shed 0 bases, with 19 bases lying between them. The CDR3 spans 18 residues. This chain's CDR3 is CASSLRTAGRHPNYGYTF. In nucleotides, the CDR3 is TGCGCCAGCAGCTTGAGGACTGCGGGCAGGCATCCTAACTATGGCTACACCTTC.

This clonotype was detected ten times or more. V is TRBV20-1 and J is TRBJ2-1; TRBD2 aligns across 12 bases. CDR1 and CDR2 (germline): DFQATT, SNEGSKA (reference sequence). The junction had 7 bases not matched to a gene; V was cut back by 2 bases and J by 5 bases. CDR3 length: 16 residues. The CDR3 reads CSARISSGRAHNEQFF. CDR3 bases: TGCAGTGCTAGAATATCTAGCGGGAGGGCTCACAATGAGCAGTTCTTC.

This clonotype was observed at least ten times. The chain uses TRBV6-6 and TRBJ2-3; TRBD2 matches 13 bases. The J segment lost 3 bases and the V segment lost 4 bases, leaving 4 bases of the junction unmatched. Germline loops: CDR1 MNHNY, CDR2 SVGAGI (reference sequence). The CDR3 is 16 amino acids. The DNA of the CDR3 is TGTGCCAGCAGTTTCCCGACTAGCGGGAGGACAGATACGCAGTATTTT. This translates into CASSFPTSGRTDTQYF.

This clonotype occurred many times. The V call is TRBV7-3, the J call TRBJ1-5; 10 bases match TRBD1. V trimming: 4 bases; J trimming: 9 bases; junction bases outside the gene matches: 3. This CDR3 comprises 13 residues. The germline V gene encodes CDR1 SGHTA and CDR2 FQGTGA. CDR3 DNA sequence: TGTGCCAGCAGCTCGGGACAGGGGACGCCCCAGCATTTT. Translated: CASSSGQGTPQHF.

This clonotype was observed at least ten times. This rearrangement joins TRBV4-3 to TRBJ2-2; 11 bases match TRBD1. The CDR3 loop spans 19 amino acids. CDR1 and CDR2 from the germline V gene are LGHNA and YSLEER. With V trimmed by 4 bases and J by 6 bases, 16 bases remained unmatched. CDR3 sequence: CASSRLNLGQGAGAGELFF. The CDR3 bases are TGCGCCAGCAGCCGCCTTAACTTAGGACAGGGGGCCGGCGCCGGGGAGCTGTTTTTT.

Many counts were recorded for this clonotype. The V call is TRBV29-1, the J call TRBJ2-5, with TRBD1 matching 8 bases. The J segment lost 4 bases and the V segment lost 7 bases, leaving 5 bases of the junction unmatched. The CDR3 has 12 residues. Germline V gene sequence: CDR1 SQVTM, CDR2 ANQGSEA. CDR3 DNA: TGCAGCGCAAAAGGGACAGGAGAGACCCAGTACTTC. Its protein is CSAKGTGETQYF.

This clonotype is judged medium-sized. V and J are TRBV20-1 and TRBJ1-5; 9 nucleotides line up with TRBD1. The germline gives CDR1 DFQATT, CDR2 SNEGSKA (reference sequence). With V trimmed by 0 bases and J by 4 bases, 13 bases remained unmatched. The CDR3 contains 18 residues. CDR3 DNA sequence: TGCAGTGCTAGAGAGCGAACAGGGGGCGGGTCGGGTAATCAGCCCCAGCATTTT. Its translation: CSARERTGGGSGNQPQHF.

The CDR3 DNA reads as TGTGCCAGCTCACCCGGGAGGGATCAGCCCCAGCATTTT. Residues: CASSPGRDQPQHF. The chain combines TRBV18 with TRBJ1-5, with unresolved D. Trimming pared 3 bases from V and 5 bases from J, leaving 8 bases between. CDR3 size: 13 residues. Looked up from germline, CDR1 is KGHSH and CDR2 is LQKENI.

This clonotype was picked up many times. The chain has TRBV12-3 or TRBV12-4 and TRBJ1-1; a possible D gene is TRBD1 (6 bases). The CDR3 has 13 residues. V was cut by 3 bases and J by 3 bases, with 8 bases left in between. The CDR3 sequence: CASSLNRDTEAFF. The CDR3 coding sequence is TGTGCCAGCAGTTTGAACAGGGACACTGAAGCTTTCTTT.

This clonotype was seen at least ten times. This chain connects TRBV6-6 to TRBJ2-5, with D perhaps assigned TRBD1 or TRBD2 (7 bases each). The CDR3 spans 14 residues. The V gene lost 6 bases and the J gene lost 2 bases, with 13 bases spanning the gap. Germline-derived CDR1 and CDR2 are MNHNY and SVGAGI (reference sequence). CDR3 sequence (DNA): TGTGCCAGCAGCCCAGGGGGGGCACAAGAGACCCAGTACTTC. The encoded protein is CASSPGGAQETQYF.

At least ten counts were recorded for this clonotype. The chain's CDR3 is CASSLPYRGRELGTEAFF. The CDR3 DNA reads TGTGCCAGCAGCTTGCCCTACAGGGGGCGCGAATTGGGCACTGAAGCTTTCTTT. This sequence joins TRBV7-3 and TRBJ1-1, with 9 bases lining up with TRBD1. The germline CDR1 and CDR2 sequences are SGHTA and FQGTGA. There are 18 residues in the CDR3. J was trimmed by 4 bases and V by 3 bases; bases with no gene match: 15.

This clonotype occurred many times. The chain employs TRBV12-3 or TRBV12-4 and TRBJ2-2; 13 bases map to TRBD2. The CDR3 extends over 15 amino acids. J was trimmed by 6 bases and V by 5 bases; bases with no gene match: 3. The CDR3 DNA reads TGTGCCAGCAGTGGGACTAGCGGGACTCCCGGGGAGCTGTTTTTT. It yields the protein CASSGTSGTPGELFF.

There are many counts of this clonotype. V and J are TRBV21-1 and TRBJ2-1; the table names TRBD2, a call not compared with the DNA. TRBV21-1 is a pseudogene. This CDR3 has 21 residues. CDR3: CASSKATTLLAGVLSYNEQFF. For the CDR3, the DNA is TGTGCCAGCAGCAAAGCTACCACGCTATTAGCGGGGGTTCTCTCCTACAATGAGCAGTTCTTC.

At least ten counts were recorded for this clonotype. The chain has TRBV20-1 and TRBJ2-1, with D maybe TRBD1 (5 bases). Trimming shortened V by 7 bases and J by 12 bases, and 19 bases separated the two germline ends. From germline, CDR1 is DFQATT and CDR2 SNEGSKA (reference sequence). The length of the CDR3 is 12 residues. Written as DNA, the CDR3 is TGCAGTGTAGGGGCTTCAGGAATGAGGCAGTTCTTC. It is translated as CSVGASGMRQFF.

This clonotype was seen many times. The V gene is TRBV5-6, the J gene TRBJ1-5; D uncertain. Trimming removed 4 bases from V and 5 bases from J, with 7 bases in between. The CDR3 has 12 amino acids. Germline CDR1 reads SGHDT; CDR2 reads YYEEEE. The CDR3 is CASSADDQPQHF. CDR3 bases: TGTGCCAGCAGCGCTGACGATCAGCCCCAGCATTTT.

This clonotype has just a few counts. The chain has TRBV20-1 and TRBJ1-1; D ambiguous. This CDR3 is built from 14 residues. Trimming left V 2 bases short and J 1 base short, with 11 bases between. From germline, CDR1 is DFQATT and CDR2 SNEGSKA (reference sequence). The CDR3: CSARRGPWNTEAFF. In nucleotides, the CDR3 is TGCAGTGCTAGACGCGGACCCTGGAACACTGAAGCTTTCTTT.

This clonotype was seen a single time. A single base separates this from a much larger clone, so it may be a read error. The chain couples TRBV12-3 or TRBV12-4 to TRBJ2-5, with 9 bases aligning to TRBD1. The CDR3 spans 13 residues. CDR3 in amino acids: CVSIRTGAETQYF. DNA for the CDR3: TGTGTCAGCATCCGGACAGGGGCAGAGACCCAGTACTTC.

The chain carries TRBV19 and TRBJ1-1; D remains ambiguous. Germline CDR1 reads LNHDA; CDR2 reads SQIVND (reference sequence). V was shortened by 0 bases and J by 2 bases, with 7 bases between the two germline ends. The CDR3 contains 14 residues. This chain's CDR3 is CASSIDGINTEAFF. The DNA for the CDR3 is TGTGCCAGTAGTATAGATGGCATCAACACTGAAGCTTTCTTT.

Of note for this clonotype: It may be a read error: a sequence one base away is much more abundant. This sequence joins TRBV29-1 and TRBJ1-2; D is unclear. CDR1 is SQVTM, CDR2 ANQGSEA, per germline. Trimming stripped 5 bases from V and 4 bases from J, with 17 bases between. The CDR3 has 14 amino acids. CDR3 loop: CSVTSVHWPYGYTF. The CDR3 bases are TGCAGCGTTACGTCCGTACATTGGCCCTATGGCTACACCTTC.